This T cell receptor (beta chain) was retrieved from a study of T cell changes during pregnancy in multiple sclerosis. Only in-frame clones appear in the TCRdb table, and some are missing; sequencing was by immunoSEQ multiplex PCR. The sample carries approximately 49,000 clones, approximately 92% recorded once. This TCR was sampled from a female donor with multiple sclerosis, enrolled in a pregnancy study. This specimen consisted of peripheral blood, obtained after pregnancy.

The CDR3 sequence is CASSAGRDGLYEQYF. The CDR3 DNA follows: TGTGCCAGCAGCGCTGGTCGGGACGGACTATACGAGCAGTACTTC. The chain carries TRBV9 and TRBJ2-7; perhaps TRBD2 as D (6 bases). Between the trimmed V and J ends, which lost 3 bases and 4 bases, there was a span of 17 bases. CDR1 SGDLS and CDR2 YYNGEE come from the germline V gene. The CDR3 sequence is 15 residues long. The whole variable domain, filled in from reference TRBV9 and TRBJ2-7, reads DSGVTQTPKHLITATGQRVTLRCSPRSGDLSVYWYQQSLDQGLQFLIQYYNGEERAKGNILERFSAQQFPDLHSELNLSSLELGDSALYFCASSAGRDGLYEQYFGPGTRLTVT.